This TCR beta chain was obtained from a study of T-cell memory formation after mild COVID-19. A single record per CDR3 protein comes from TCRdb applying MiXCR to the 5' RACE reads. The sample includes 190,000 or so distinct CDR3 sequences, roughly a fifth seen only once; the top ten take under 30%. The germline V gene has CDR1 MNHEY and CDR2 SMNVEV (reference sequence). V was shortened by 4 bases and J by 0 bases, with 13 bases between the two germline ends. The CDR3 runs 16 residues. The source is an adult woman who had mild COVID-19 (a few samples of this study predate the infection). Cell type and time point are not known. Sequenced sample: PBMCs or a T cell subset sorted from them (not recorded which). The rearrangement links TRBV27 to TRBJ2-1; D remains unclear. The CDR3 DNA reads as TGTGCCAGCAGTTGGACGAGCTCCTACTCCTACAATGAGCAGTTCTTC. It codes for CASSWTSSYSYNEQFF.